This T cell receptor beta chain was obtained from a study of T cells after yellow fever vaccination. Looking at the study overall: The fractions with low cell numbers were processed using SMART-Seq v4 Ultra Low Input.

The study's findings and limits: Most clones from primary vaccination resurfaced after the booster (around 97% CD4, around 91% CD8). A secondary response was less intense yet reached its peak sooner, at day 5 versus 15.

The ends lost 1 base at V and 3 bases at J; junction bases unmatched: 4. There are 18 residues in the CDR3. The germline gives CDR1 MDHEN, CDR2 SYDVKM. This clonotype was picked up a small number of times. Its target is not known. Conversion of TCR transcripts into cDNA relied on 5'RACE template switching, which added a universal primer site and UMIs. TCRdb analysed the 5' RACE reads with MiXCR anew, one entry per CDR3 protein. The sample holds around 550,000 distinct CDR3 sequences, over 15% seen once. This clonotype was obtained from a man in his thirties or forties who received the YFV17D yellow fever vaccine. This sample comprised PBMCs, obtained 15 days after the yellow fever booster vaccination. The chain carries TRBV28 and TRBJ2-2, with TRBD2 matching over 14 bases. The CDR3 DNA sequence: TGTGCCAGCAGTTTATCCGGACTAGCGGGAGGTCACACCGGGGAGCTGTTTTTT. Translating gives CASSLSGLAGGHTGELFF.